This passage covers 23 T cell receptor beta chains from one sample sequenced in a study of blood T cell repertoires in COVID-19. Produced via immunoSEQ multiplex PCR; TCRdb's table is partial and in-frame only. The data contain fewer than 70,000 clones, approximately 80% of them seen just once; the ten biggest clones take up around 9.7%. Specimen: peripheral blood. The source of these receptors is a woman of 80 years or more with acute or convalescent COVID-19.

The chain is built from TRBV30 and TRBJ2-5; D might be TRBD2 (5 bases). The CDR3 sequence is 13 residues long. V dropped 1 base and J dropped 5 bases, with 11 bases sitting between them. Germline CDR1 and CDR2: GTSNPN and SVGIG (reference sequence). The CDR3 DNA reads as TGTGCCTGGAGTGAGTTGAGGGTCGAGACCCAGTACTTC. Amino acid sequence: CAWSELRVETQYF. Full variable domain (outside the CDR3, taken from reference TRBV30 and TRBJ2-5): SQTIHQWPATLVQPVGSPLSLECTVEGTSNPNLYWYRQAAGRGLQLLFYSVGIGQISSEVPQNLSASRPQDRQFILSSKKLLLSDSGFYLCAWSELRVETQYFGPGTRLLVL.

This chain links TRBV19 with TRBJ1-1, with 9 bases that match TRBD1. CDR1 and CDR2 (germline): LNHDA, SQIVND (reference sequence). V was pared by 10 bases and J by 7 bases, with 7 bases of the junction left unmatched. This CDR3 is 12 amino acids long. As DNA, the CDR3 is TGTGCCACCTCAAGACAGGGGGGTGAAGCTTTCTTT. This sequence encodes CATSRQGGEAFF.

The J gene is TRBJ1-1, the V gene TRBV30; the match to TRBD1 covers 8 bases. V lost 4 bases and J lost 4; bases outside the gene matches: 11. Germline V gene sequence: CDR1 GTSNPN, CDR2 SVGIG (reference sequence). The CDR3 runs to 15 residues. CDR3 residues: CAWNIHAGGLTEAFF. The CDR3 coding sequence is TGTGCCTGGAATATTCATGCAGGGGGCCTCACTGAAGCTTTCTTT.

V gene TRBV6-5 combines with J gene TRBJ2-5; maybe TRBD2 (6 bases). V shed 5 bases and J shed 2 bases, with 12 bases lying between them. CDR1 and CDR2 (germline): MNHEY, SVGAGI. The CDR3 sequence is 14 residues long. The DNA of the CDR3 is TGTGCCAGCAGTCCACTAGCTACACAAGAGACCCAGTACTTC. Translated: CASSPLATQETQYF.

This rearrangement joins TRBV14 to TRBJ2-3; D perhaps matches TRBD1 (6 bases). The germline V gene encodes CDR1 SGHDN and CDR2 FVKESK. This CDR3 contains 13 residues. Deletions cut 8 bases from V and 3 bases from J, with 12 bases between. CDR3 in DNA: TGTGCCAGCCTGGGGCAGGGGACAGATACGCAGTATTTT. It encodes CASLGQGTDTQYF.

V gene TRBV5-1 combines with J gene TRBJ2-5, with D tentatively TRBD2 (6 bases). Trimming left V 0 bases short and J 5 bases short, with 11 bases between. The CDR3 sequence is 14 residues long. Germline V gene sequence: CDR1 SGHRS, CDR2 YFSETQ. CDR3 sequence reads: CASSLAGVGETQYF. DNA of the CDR3: TGCGCCAGCAGCTTGGCGGGGGTGGGGGAGACCCAGTACTTC.

The CDR3 region is CASSFGGGTETQYF. The CDR3 region has the DNA TGCGCCAGCAGCTTTGGGGGGGGGACAGAGACCCAGTACTTC. The gene calls are TRBV5-1 and TRBJ2-5, with 7 bases that match TRBD2. The CDR3 is 14 amino acids. J lost 4 bases, V lost 2 bases, and 5 bases had no gene match. From germline, CDR1 is SGHRS and CDR2 YFSETQ. Full variable domain (missing parts from reference TRBV5-1 and TRBJ2-5): KAGVTQTPRYLIKTRGQQVTLSCSPISGHRSVSWYQQTPGQGLQFLFEYFSETQRNKGNFPGRFSGRQFSNSRSEMNVSTLELGDSALYLCASSFGGGTETQYFGPGTRLLVL.

Regarding this clone: Its ends do not fully match the called genes, so a read error is possible. CDR3 residues: CASSPPGGGEAKNIQYF. The CDR3 DNA reads TGTGCCAGCTCCCCACCAGGCGGGGGGGAAGCCAAAAACATTCAGTACTTC. The chain uses TRBV18 and TRBJ2-4, with TRBD2 identical over 9 bases. This CDR3 is 17 amino acids long. Germline lookup yields CDR1 KGHSH and CDR2 LQKENI.

V is TRBV11-3 and J is TRBJ2-1; no clear D gene. Between the trimmed V and J ends, which lost 1 base and 5 bases, there was a span of 6 bases. This CDR3 has 13 residues. The V gene's germline CDR1 is SGHNT and CDR2 YENEEA. CDR3 sequence (DNA): TGTGCCAGCAGCTTAGGCAGGAACAATGAGCAGTTCTTC. Protein product: CASSLGRNNEQFF.

The V call is TRBV29-1, the J call TRBJ2-4; D gene unclear. V was clipped by 4 bases and J by 8 bases, with 21 bases between them. Looked up from germline, CDR1 is SQVTM and CDR2 is ANQGSEA. CDR3 length: 15 residues. The CDR3 loop reads CSVGRLEEVLDIQYF. CDR3 DNA sequence: TGCAGCGTTGGTCGACTCGAGGAAGTGCTAGACATTCAGTACTTC.

The chain employs TRBV2 and TRBJ1-4; 9 bases are shared with TRBD1. The CDR3 is 17 residues long. The germline V gene encodes CDR1 SNHLY and CDR2 FYNNEI. The V gene end was trimmed by 6 bases and the J gene end by 0 bases; junction bases not matched to a gene: 8. CDR3 sequence reads: CASSRPGQGATNEKLFF. CDR3 in DNA: TGTGCCAGCAGCCGACCGGGACAGGGTGCAACTAATGAAAAACTGTTTTTT.

This rearrangement joins TRBV6-5 to TRBJ2-2; D perhaps matches TRBD1 (5 bases). V lost 5 bases and J 6 bases, leaving 10 bases between the germline ends. This CDR3 has 13 amino acids. Per germline, CDR1 MNHEY and CDR2 SVGAGI. The CDR3: CASSLRVAGELFF. In DNA, the CDR3 is TGTGCCAGCAGTCTCAGGGTAGCCGGGGAGCTGTTTTTT.

This clone occurred once. The chain links TRBV20-1 to TRBJ1-2; D gene unclear. The CDR3 has 11 residues. Germline lookup yields CDR1 DFQATT and CDR2 SNEGSKA (reference sequence). V gave up 1 base and J gave up 5 bases, with 5 bases separating them. The CDR3 DNA sequence: TGCAGTGCTAGAGTCCCTTATGGCTACACCTTC. This gives the protein CSARVPYGYTF.

V usage is TRBV2 and J usage is TRBJ1-5, with D maybe TRBD1 (6 bases). Germline V lookup: CDR1 SNHLY, CDR2 FYNNEI. Trimming stripped 5 bases from V and 2 bases from J, with 13 bases between. CDR3 size: 15 residues. This CDR3 reads CASSSQGGGNQPQHF. The CDR3 bases are TGTGCCAGCAGTTCACAGGGAGGGGGCAATCAGCCCCAGCATTTT.

A few counts support this clone. The chain carries TRBV6-7 and TRBJ1-2; 7 bases match TRBD1. TRBV6-7 is recorded as an ORF, its role being uncertain. The CDR3 is made up of 12 amino acids. Unmatched junction bases numbered 4, after V lost 4 bases and J lost 8 bases. The CDR3 loop reads CASSCRTGGYTF. The CDR3 DNA reads as TGTGCCAGCAGTTGTCGGACAGGAGGCTACACCTTC.

V gene TRBV5-1 combines with J gene TRBJ1-4; 7 bases are shared with TRBD1. The V segment lost 4 bases and the J segment 8 bases; nucleotides outside the gene matches: 11. CDR3 length equals 15 residues. Germline V gene data show CDR1 as SGHRS and CDR2 as YFSETQ. CDR3: CASSIPQGQGEKLFF. Written as DNA, the CDR3 is TGCGCCAGCAGCATACCACAGGGGCAGGGCGAAAAACTGTTTTTT.

This chain uses TRBV6-5 with TRBJ1-1; 7 bases align to TRBD1. J was trimmed by 1 base and V by 5 bases; bases with no gene match: 7. The CDR3 contains 15 residues. Germline CDR1 is MNHEY and CDR2 is SVGAGI. Here the CDR3 DNA reads TGTGCCAGCAGTACCGACAGGGCGAGGAACACTGAAGCTTTCTTT. Protein: CASSTDRARNTEAFF.

V is TRBV5-1 and J is TRBJ2-1; D unclear. The CDR3 runs 12 residues. V lost 4 bases, J lost 8 bases, and 10 bases lay in between. Germline assignment: CDR1 SGHRS and CDR2 YFSETQ. DNA of the CDR3: TGCGCCAGCAGCCCAGTTCCCCATGAGCAGTTCTTC. Its translation: CASSPVPHEQFF.

The rearrangement joins TRBV6-5 to TRBJ1-4; 8 positions match TRBD1. Germline V lookup: CDR1 MNHEY, CDR2 SVGAGI. The CDR3 totals 13 residues. The trim removed 9 bases at V and 7 bases at J, leaving 7 bases unmatched. The CDR3 region has the DNA TGTGCCAGTGGGACAGGAGATAGTGAAAAACTGTTTTTT. Its translation is CASGTGDSEKLFF.

The chain recombines TRBV4-1 with TRBJ1-5, with D possibly being TRBD1 (5 bases). Germline CDR1 MGHRA, CDR2 YSYEKL. V was clipped by 1 base and J by 2 bases, with 9 bases between them. This CDR3 has 15 amino acids. The CDR3 here is CASSQVPRGNQPQHF. CDR3 nucleotide sequence: TGCGCCAGCAGCCAAGTTCCCAGGGGCAATCAGCCCCAGCATTTT.

The chain carries TRBV6-5 and TRBJ2-7; TRBD1 agrees at 7 bases. The germline V gene has CDR1 MNHEY and CDR2 SVGAGI. J lost 3 bases, V lost 4 bases, and 6 bases had no gene match. The CDR3 is 14 residues long. CDR3 sequence reads: CASSSQGFGYEQYF. CDR3 DNA: TGTGCCAGCAGTTCACAGGGGTTTGGCTACGAGCAGTACTTC.

CDR3 loop: CASSDSLTGELFF. CDR3 nucleotide sequence: TGTGCCAGCAGTGATTCCCTTACCGGGGAGCTGTTTTTT. The chain uses TRBV6-4 and TRBJ2-2; D remains ambiguous. Trimming left V 3 bases short and J 5 bases short, with 7 bases between. Germline lookup yields CDR1 MRHNA and CDR2 SNTAGT. This CDR3 is built from 13 residues.

Only one count was recorded for this clone. V usage is TRBV29-1 and J usage is TRBJ1-1; 7 nucleotides align to TRBD1. CDR1 and CDR2 (germline): SQVTM, ANQGSEA. The CDR3 extends over 14 amino acids. The V segment lost 6 bases and the J segment 6 bases; nucleotides outside the gene matches: 13. As DNA, the CDR3 is TGCAGCGTCGCACCGGGACAGCAGCCGCCTGAAGCTTTCTTT. The encoded protein is CSVAPGQQPPEAFF.